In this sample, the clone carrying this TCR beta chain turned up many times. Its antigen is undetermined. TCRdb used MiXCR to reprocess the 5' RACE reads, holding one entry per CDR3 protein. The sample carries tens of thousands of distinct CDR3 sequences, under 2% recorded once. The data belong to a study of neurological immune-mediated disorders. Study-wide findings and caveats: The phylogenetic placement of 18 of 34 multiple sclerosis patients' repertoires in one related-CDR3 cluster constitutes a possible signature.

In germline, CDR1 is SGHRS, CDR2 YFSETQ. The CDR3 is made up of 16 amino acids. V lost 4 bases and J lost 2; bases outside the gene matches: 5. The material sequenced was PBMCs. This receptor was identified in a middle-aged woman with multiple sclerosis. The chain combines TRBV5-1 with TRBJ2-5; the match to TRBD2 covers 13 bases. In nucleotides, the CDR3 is TGCGCCAGCAGCACTCGGACTAGCGGGGGTCAAGAGACCCAGTACTTC. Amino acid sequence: CASSTRTSGGQETQYF.